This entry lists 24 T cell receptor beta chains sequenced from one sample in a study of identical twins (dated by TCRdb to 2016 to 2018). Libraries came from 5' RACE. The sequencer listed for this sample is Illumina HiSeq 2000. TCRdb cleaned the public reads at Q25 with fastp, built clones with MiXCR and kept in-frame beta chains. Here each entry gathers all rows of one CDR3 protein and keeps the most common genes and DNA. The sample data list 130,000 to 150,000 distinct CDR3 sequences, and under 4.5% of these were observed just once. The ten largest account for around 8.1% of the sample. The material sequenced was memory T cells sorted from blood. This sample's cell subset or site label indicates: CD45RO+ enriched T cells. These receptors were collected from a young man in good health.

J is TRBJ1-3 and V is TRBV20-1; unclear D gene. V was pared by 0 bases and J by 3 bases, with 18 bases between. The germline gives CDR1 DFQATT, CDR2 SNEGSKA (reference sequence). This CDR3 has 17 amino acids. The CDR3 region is CSAREKSFATHGNTIYF. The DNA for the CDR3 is TGCAGTGCTAGAGAGAAATCTTTCGCGACACATGGAAACACCATATATTTT.

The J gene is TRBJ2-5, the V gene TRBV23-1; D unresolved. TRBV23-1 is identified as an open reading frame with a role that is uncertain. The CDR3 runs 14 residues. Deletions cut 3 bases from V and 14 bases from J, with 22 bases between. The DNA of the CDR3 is TGCGCCAGCAGTCATTACGTGGAGCCAAGAGATATTTACTTC. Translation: CASSHYVEPRDIYF.

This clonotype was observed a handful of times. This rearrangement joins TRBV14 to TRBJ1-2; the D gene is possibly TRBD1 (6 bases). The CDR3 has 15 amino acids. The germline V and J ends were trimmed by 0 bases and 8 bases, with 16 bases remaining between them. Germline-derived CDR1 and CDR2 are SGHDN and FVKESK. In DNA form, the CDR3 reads TGTGCCAGCAGCCAAGAGGGGGCGGTCGGAAGGGGCTACACCTTC. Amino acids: CASSQEGAVGRGYTF. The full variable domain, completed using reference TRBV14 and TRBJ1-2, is EAGVTQFPSHSVIEKGQTVTLRCDPISGHDNLYWYRRVMGKEIKFLLHFVKESKQDESGMPNNRFLAERTGGTYSTLKVQPAELEDSGVYFCASSQEGAVGRGYTFGSGTRLTVV.

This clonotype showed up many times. The CDR3 nucleotides read TGCGCCAGCAGCTTGGGTACAGGGAGCGGGGCCAACGTCCTGACTTTC. This codes for CASSLGTGSGANVLTF. The genes are TRBV5-1 and TRBJ2-6; TRBD1 might be the D (6 bases). From germline, CDR1 is SGHRS and CDR2 YFSETQ. Trimming pared 0 bases from V and 4 bases from J, leaving 11 bases between. The CDR3 has 16 residues. Filled out from reference TRBV5-1 and TRBJ2-6, the complete variable domain reads KAGVTQTPRYLIKTRGQQVTLSCSPISGHRSVSWYQQTPGQGLQFLFEYFSETQRNKGNFPGRFSGRQFSNSRSEMNVSTLELGDSALYLCASSLGTGSGANVLTFGAGSRLTVL.

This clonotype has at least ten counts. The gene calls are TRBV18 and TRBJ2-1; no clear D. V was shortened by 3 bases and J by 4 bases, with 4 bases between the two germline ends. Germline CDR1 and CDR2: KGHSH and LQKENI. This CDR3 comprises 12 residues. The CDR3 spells CASSPTYNEQFF. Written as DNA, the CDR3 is TGTGCCAGCTCACCGACTTACAATGAGCAGTTCTTC.

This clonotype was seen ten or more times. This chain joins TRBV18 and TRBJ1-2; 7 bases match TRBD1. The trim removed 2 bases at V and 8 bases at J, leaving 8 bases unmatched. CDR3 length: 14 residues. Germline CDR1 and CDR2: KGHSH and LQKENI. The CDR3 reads CASSPTPRGGGYTF. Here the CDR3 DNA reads TGTGCCAGCTCACCAACCCCCAGGGGGGGAGGCTACACCTTC.

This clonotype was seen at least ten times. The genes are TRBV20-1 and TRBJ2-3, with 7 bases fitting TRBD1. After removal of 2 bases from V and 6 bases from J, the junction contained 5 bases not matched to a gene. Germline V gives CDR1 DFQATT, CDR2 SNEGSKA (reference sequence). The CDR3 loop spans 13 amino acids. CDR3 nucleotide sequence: TGCAGTGCTAGAAGACAGGGTACCGATACGCAGTATTTT. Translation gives CSARRQGTDTQYF.

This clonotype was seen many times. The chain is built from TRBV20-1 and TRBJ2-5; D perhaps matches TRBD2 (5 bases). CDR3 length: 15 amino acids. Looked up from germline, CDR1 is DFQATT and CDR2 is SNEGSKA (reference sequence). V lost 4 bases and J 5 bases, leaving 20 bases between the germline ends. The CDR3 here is CSATKGLLVWETQYF. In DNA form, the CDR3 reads TGCAGTGCTACCAAAGGCCTACTAGTCTGGGAGACCCAGTACTTC.

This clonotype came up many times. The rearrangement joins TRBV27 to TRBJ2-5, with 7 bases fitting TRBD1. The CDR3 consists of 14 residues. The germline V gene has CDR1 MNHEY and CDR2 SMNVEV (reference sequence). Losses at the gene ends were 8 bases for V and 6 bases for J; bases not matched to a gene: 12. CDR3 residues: CASGYLTGRKTQYF. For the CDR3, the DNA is TGTGCCAGCGGGTATCTGACAGGGAGAAAGACCCAGTACTTC.

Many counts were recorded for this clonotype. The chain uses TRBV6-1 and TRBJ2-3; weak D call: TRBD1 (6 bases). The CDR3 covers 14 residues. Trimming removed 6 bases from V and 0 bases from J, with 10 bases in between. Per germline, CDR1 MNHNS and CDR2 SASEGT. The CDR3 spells CASRADRSTDTQYF. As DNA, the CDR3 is TGTGCCAGCAGGGCGGACAGAAGCACAGATACGCAGTATTTT.

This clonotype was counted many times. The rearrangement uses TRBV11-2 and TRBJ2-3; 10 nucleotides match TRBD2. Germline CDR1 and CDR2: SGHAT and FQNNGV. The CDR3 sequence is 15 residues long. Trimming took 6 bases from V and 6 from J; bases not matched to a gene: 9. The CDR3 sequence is CASRGFLAGADTQYF. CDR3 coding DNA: TGTGCCAGCAGGGGGTTTCTAGCGGGAGCGGATACGCAGTATTTT.

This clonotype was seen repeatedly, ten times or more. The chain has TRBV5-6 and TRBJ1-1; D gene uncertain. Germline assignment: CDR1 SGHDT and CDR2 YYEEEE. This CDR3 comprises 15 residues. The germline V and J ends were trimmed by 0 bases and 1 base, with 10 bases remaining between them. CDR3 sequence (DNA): TGTGCCAGCAGCTTGGTGTTGGTGGGGAACACTGAAGCTTTCTTT. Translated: CASSLVLVGNTEAFF.

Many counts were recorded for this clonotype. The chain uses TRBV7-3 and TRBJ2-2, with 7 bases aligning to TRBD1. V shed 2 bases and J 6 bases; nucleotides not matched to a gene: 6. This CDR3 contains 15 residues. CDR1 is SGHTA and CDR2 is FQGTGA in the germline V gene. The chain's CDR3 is CASSLDNRGAGELFF. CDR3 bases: TGTGCCAGCAGCTTAGATAACAGGGGAGCCGGGGAGCTGTTTTTT. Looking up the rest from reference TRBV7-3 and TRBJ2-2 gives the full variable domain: GAGVSQTPSNKVTEKGKYVELRCDPISGHTALYWYRQSLGQGPEFLIYFQGTGAADDSGLPNDRFFAVRPEGSVSTLKIQRTERGDSAVYLCASSLDNRGAGELFFGEGSRLTVL.

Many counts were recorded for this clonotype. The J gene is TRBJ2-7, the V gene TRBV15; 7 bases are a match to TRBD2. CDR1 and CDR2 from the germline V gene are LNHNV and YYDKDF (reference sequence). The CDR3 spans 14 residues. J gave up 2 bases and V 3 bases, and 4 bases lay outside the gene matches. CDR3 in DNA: TGTGCCACCAGCAGGTCGGGGGGTACCTACGAGCAGTACTTC. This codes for CATSRSGGTYEQYF.

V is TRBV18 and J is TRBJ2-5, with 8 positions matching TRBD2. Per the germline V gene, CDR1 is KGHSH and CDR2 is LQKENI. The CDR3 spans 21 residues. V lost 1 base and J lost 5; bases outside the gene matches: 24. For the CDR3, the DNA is TGTGCCAGCTCACCACTGGTCGTGACCGGGACTAGGCAAACCTCCAGGGAGACCCAGTACTTC. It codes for CASSPLVVTGTRQTSRETQYF.

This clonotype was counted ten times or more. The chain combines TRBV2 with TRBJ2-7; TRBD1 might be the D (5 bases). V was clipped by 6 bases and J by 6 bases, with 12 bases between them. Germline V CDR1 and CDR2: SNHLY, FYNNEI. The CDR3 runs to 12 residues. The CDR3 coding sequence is TGTGCCAGCAGCGCCTGGACATCCGAGCAGTACGTC. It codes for CASSAWTSEQYV.

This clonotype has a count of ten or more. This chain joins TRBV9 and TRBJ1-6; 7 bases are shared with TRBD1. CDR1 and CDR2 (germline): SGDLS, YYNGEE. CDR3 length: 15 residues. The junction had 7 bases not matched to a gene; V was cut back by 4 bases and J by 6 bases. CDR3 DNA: TGTGCCAGCAGCACCTCGGGACAGACTAATTCACCCCTCCACTTT. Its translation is CASSTSGQTNSPLHF.

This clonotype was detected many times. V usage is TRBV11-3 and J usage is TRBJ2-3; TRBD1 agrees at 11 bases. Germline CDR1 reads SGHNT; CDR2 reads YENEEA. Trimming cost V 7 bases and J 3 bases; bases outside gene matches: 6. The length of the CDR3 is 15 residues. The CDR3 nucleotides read TGTGCCAGCACCCTGGGGACAGGGGGGACAGATACGCAGTATTTT. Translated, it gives CASTLGTGGTDTQYF.

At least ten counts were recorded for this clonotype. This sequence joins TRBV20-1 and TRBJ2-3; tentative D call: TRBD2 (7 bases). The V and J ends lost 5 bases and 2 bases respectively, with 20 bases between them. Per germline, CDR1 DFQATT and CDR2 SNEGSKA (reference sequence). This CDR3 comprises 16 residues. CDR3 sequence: CSAPPAGAIVTDTQYF. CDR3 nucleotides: TGCAGTGCTCCCCCGGCGGGGGCGATTGTCACAGATACGCAGTATTTT.

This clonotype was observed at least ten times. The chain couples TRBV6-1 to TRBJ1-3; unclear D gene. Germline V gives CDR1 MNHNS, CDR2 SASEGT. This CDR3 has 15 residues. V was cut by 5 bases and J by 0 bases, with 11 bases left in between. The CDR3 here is CASSRTGNSGNTIYF. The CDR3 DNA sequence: TGTGCCAGCAGTCGGACGGGAAACTCTGGAAACACCATATATTTT.

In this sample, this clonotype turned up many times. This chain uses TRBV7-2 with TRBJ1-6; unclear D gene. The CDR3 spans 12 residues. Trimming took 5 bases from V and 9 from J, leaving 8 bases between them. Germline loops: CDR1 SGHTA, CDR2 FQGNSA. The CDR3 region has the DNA TGTGCCAGCAGCCTCCTCAGTTCACCCCTCCACTTT. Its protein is CASSLLSSPLHF.

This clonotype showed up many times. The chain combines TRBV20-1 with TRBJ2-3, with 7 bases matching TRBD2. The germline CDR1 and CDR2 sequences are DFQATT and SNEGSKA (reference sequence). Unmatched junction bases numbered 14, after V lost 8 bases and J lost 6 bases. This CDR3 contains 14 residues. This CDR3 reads CSSDGAGRWDTQYF. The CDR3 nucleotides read TGCAGTTCAGACGGAGCGGGAAGGTGGGATACGCAGTATTTT.

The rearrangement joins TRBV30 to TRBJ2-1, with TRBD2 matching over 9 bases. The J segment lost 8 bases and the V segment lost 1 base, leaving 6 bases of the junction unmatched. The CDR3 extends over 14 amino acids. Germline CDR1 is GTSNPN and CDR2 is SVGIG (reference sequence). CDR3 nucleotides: TGTGCCTGGAGTGGGCGGGAGGGTAACTATGAGCAGTTCTTC. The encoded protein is CAWSGREGNYEQFF.

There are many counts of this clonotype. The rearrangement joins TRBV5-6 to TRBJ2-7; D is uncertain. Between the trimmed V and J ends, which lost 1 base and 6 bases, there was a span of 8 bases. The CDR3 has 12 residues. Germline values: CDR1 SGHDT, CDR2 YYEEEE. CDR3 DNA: TGTGCCAGCAGCTTGTGGGCTGGCGAGCAGTACTTC. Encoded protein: CASSLWAGEQYF.